Listed below are T cell receptor beta chains from one sample, sequenced in a study of blood T cell repertoires in COVID-19. Generated by immunoSEQ multiplex PCR, the TCRdb table keeps only in-frame clones and is missing some. The sample lists about 120,000 clones; around nine tenths were seen once. The sample taken for sequencing was peripheral blood. All receptors derive from a human donor with active COVID-19. The donor label of this sample is uncertain. CDR3s include the opening cysteine and the closing phenylalanine or tryptophan. D genes are given only for firm matches. A row's size may be missing; if present it is once, few, many or a size class.

j_call d_call v_call clone_size cdr3_nt cdr3_aa
TRBJ2-5 - TRBV19 - TGTGCCAGTACAGGGCCCCAAGAGACCCAGTACTTC CASTGPQETQYF
TRBJ2-1 TRBD2 TRBV2 once TGTGCCAGCAGTGGGACTAGCCGGTACAATGAGCAGTTCTTC CASSGTSRYNEQFF
TRBJ2-3 TRBD2 TRBV2 - TGTGCCAGCAGGCGGGGGGGCCGGAGCACAGATACGCAGTATTTT CASRRGGRSTDTQYF
TRBJ1-5 - TRBV18 - TGTGCCAGCTCACCAGGTGGAGGGATGGGCAATCAGCCCCAGCATTTT CASSPGGGMGNQPQHF
TRBJ2-1 - TRBV9 - TGTGCCAGCAGCCCCGGGACACAACTCCACAATGAGCAGTTCTTC CASSPGTQLHNEQFF
TRBJ2-5 TRBD1 TRBV7-9 - TGTGCCAGCAGCTTAGCGGTGACAGGGGGCTTTCAAGAGACCCAGTACTTC CASSLAVTGGFQETQYF
TRBJ2-7 - TRBV6-5 - TGTGCCAGCAGTTATAACGGGGTCAGCTCCTACGAGCAGTACTTC CASSYNGVSSYEQYF
TRBJ1-1 - TRBV6-5 - TGTGCCAGCAGTTACTCGCAGGACAGGAACACTGAAGCTTTCTTT CASSYSQDRNTEAFF
TRBJ2-2 TRBD2 TRBV27 - TGTGCCAGCAGTCCCGGGACTACCTTTTCCACCGGGGAGCTGTTTTTT CASSPGTTFSTGELFF
TRBJ2-5 - TRBV7-9 - TGTGCCAGCAGCGCCGGACAGCAAGAGACCCAGTACTTC CASSAGQQETQYF
TRBJ1-2 - TRBV28 - TGTGCCAGCATTACAGGGAACTATAACTATGGCTACACCTTC CASITGNYNYGYTF
TRBJ1-4 - TRBV12-3/TRBV12-4 once TGTGCCAGCAGCCTCGGACAACCCGAAAAACTGTTTTTT CASSLGQPEKLFF
TRBJ2-4 - TRBV7-9 - TGTGCCAGCAGCAGAGACATCATTCAGTACTTC CASSRDIIQYF
TRBJ1-2 TRBD1 TRBV5-8 - TGTGCCAGCAGCTTTCTTCGAGGGGGCGCGGGAGGCTACACCTTC CASSFLRGGAGGYTF
TRBJ2-7 - TRBV28 - TGTGCCAGCAGTTTTCAGGGGTTCTCCTACGAGCAGTACTTC CASSFQGFSYEQYF
TRBJ2-5 - TRBV5-1 - TGCGCCAGCAGCTCAGATCCTGACAGACGAGAGACCCAGTACTTC CASSSDPDRRETQYF
TRBJ1-5 - TRBV7-3 - TGTGCCAGCAGCTTAATCCGGTCAGGTTATCAGCCCCAGCATTTT CASSLIRSGYQPQHF
TRBJ2-7 TRBD1 TRBV2 - TGTGCCAGCAGGGGGGGGACAGGGGCCTACGAGCAGTACTTC CASRGGTGAYEQYF
TRBJ1-3 - TRBV10-1 - TGCGCCAGCAGTGAGACACAGGAGTGGGGCTACTCTGGAAACACCATATATTTT CASSETQEWGYSGNTIYF
TRBJ1-2 TRBD1 TRBV12-3/TRBV12-4 - TGTGCCAGCAGAGACGACAGGGGGCATCGCTACACCTTC CASRDDRGHRYTF
TRBJ1-2 TRBD1 TRBV4-2 - TGTGCCAGCAGCCAAGTGGGACAGGAGAACTATGGCTACACCTTC CASSQVGQENYGYTF
TRBJ1-1 TRBD1 TRBV7-6 - TGTGCCAGCAGCCCTCGACGTGGACAGGGCAGCACTGAAGCTTTCTTT CASSPRRGQGSTEAFF
TRBJ1-5 - TRBV7-2 - TGTGCCAGCAGCTTATTAGTCCGACAGCGTAGCAATCAGCCCCAGCATTTT CASSLLVRQRSNQPQHF